One sample yielded the 12 T cell receptor beta chains listed below, sequenced in a study of patients and donors after allogeneic stem cell transplantation. TCRdb reprocessed the RT-PCR reads with MiXCR, giving one entry per CDR3 protein. This sample has about 960,000 distinct CDR3 sequences; approximately 19% occur once, and the top ten carry 6%. Sequences were obtained from blood, either unsorted or a sorted T cell fraction (not recorded which). These receptor sequences come from a human donor who was either an allogeneic HSCT recipient or a stem cell or donor lymphocyte infusion donor (not recorded which). It is not recorded whose cells these are; they may come from a transplant donor.

This clonotype was seen more than once but under ten times. The chain couples TRBV5-6 to TRBJ2-5, with TRBD2 matching over 11 bases. Germline-derived CDR1 and CDR2 are SGHDT and YYEEEE. J lost 5 bases, V lost 3 bases, and 12 bases had no gene match. The CDR3 sequence is 17 residues long. In nucleotides, the CDR3 is TGTGCCAGCAGCTCACCCACTAGCGGGAGAGCTTCGGAGACCCAGTACTTC. Translation gives CASSSPTSGRASETQYF.

This sequence joins TRBV15 and TRBJ2-7; 11 bases are shared with TRBD1. Germline CDR1 reads LNHNV; CDR2 reads YYDKDF (reference sequence). The CDR3 length is 16 residues. J was trimmed by 6 bases and V by 1 base; bases with no gene match: 8. In DNA form, the CDR3 reads TGTGCCACCAGCAGAGCGACCGGGACAGGGGGGAGCGAGCAGTACTTC. Translation: CATSRATGTGGSEQYF.

This chain links TRBV15 with TRBJ2-7; perhaps TRBD1 as D (5 bases). Germline-derived CDR1 and CDR2 are LNHNV and YYDKDF (reference sequence). CDR3 length: 14 amino acids. V was pared by 0 bases and J by 5 bases, with 11 bases between. In nucleotides, the CDR3 is TGTGCCACCAGCAGAGAAAGTGACAGCCACGAGCAGTACTTC. Translated: CATSRESDSHEQYF.

The J gene is TRBJ1-4, the V gene TRBV7-2; 8 bases align to TRBD1. Per germline, CDR1 SGHTA and CDR2 FQGNSA. V lost 1 base and J lost 7; bases outside the gene matches: 5. This CDR3 spans 15 amino acids. This CDR3 reads CASSLGQGAPEKLFF. Written as DNA, the CDR3 is TGTGCCAGCAGCTTAGGGCAGGGGGCGCCTGAAAAACTGTTTTTT.

The rearrangement joins TRBV4-1 to TRBJ2-5, with TRBD2 identical over 8 bases. Germline-derived CDR1 and CDR2 are MGHRA and YSYEKL. The length of the CDR3 is 17 residues. The V segment lost 0 bases and the J segment 0 bases; nucleotides outside the gene matches: 6. This CDR3 is CASSQDWRGEYQETQYF. CDR3 in DNA: TGCGCCAGCAGCCAAGATTGGCGGGGGGAATACCAAGAGACCCAGTACTTC.

The rearrangement joins TRBV7-9 to TRBJ2-7, with 9 bases fitting TRBD1. This CDR3 spans 14 amino acids. CDR1 SEHNR and CDR2 FQNEAQ come from the germline V gene (reference sequence). Unmatched junction bases numbered 10, after V lost 8 bases and J lost 5 bases. The CDR3 DNA follows: TGTGCCAGCTTAGATCAGGACAGGGGCCACGAGCAGTACTTC. Protein sequence: CASLDQDRGHEQYF.

This chain connects TRBV20-1 to TRBJ2-7, with D maybe TRBD1 (6 bases). This CDR3 is built from 12 residues. V was cut by 6 bases and J by 3 bases, with 12 bases left in between. Germline-derived CDR1 and CDR2 are DFQATT and SNEGSKA (reference sequence). The DNA of the CDR3 is TGCAGTGCCACAGGGACGGGCTACGAGCAGTACTTC. This codes for CSATGTGYEQYF.

This clonotype was seen a handful of times. The chain carries TRBV12-3 or TRBV12-4 and TRBJ2-2, with D maybe TRBD2 (6 bases). V was cut by 6 bases and J by 3 bases, with 14 bases left in between. This CDR3 contains 15 residues. CDR3 residues: CASSPDGGHTGELFF. As DNA, the CDR3 is TGTGCCAGCAGCCCGGACGGAGGGCACACCGGGGAGCTGTTTTTT.

This sequence joins TRBV2 and TRBJ2-7; 8 positions agree with TRBD1. CDR1 SNHLY and CDR2 FYNNEI come from the germline V gene. J lost 2 bases, V lost 9 bases, and 6 bases had no gene match. The CDR3 contains 13 residues. CDR3 nucleotides: TGTGCCAGACAATTGGACAGGGCCTACGAGCAGTACTTC. This codes for CARQLDRAYEQYF.

At least ten counts were recorded for this clonotype. V usage is TRBV20-1 and J usage is TRBJ2-3, with D possibly called TRBD1 or TRBD2 (6 bases each). The CDR3 sequence is 13 residues long. Germline V gene data show CDR1 as DFQATT and CDR2 as SNEGSKA (reference sequence). V was cut by 1 base and J by 5 bases, with 10 bases left in between. The CDR3 DNA sequence: TGCAGTGCTAGAGGGGGGGCGGTAGATACGCAGTATTTT. Translating gives CSARGGAVDTQYF.

As DNA, the CDR3 is TGCAGTGCTACGGTGGGGAGCGCGGGCACAGATACGCAGTATTTT. This gives the protein CSATVGSAGTDTQYF. This chain joins TRBV20-1 and TRBJ2-3, with D perhaps matching TRBD2 (5 bases). Germline CDR1 reads DFQATT; CDR2 reads SNEGSKA (reference sequence). This CDR3 spans 15 amino acids. V was pared by 4 bases and J by 1 base, with 15 bases between.

The CDR3 is CASSQASSAVGTGELFF. The DNA for the CDR3 is TGTGCCAGCAGCCAAGCTTCATCCGCAGTCGGCACCGGGGAGCTGTTTTTT. The chain uses TRBV14 and TRBJ2-2; D is unresolved. This CDR3 region has 17 residues. Trimming took 1 base from V and 4 from J, leaving 16 bases between them. From germline, CDR1 is SGHDN and CDR2 FVKESK. The variable domain in full, with the rest retrieved from reference TRBV14 and TRBJ2-2, is EAGVTQFPSHSVIEKGQTVTLRCDPISGHDNLYWYRRVMGKEIKFLLHFVKESKQDESGMPNNRFLAERTGGTYSTLKVQPAELEDSGVYFCASSQASSAVGTGELFFGEGSRLTVL.